Following are 32 T cell receptor beta chains from one sample sequenced in a study of identical twins. TCRdb analysed the 5' RACE reads with MiXCR anew, one entry per CDR3 protein. The table has around 490,000 distinct CDR3 sequences, roughly 15% seen once; the top ten hold 0.35% to 0.45%. The same data also contributed to another study, on yellow fever vaccine responses in identical twins.

Input material: CD4+ T cells sorted from blood. Source of these receptors: a young woman in good health.

The chain combines TRBV28 with TRBJ2-5; a possible D gene is TRBD2 (5 bases). The germline gives CDR1 MDHEN, CDR2 SYDVKM. V lost 7 bases and J 2 bases, leaving 20 bases between the germline ends. The CDR3 sequence is 16 residues long. The CDR3 nucleotides read TGTGCCAGCAAAGCGGACTCAACGAGATGGCAAGAGACCCAGTACTTC. Translated: CASKADSTRWQETQYF.

This clonotype has just a few counts. J is TRBJ2-7 and V is TRBV6-1; perhaps TRBD2 as D (6 bases). The CDR3 has 13 amino acids. Trimming took 5 bases from V and 11 from J, leaving 19 bases between them. From germline, CDR1 is MNHNS and CDR2 SASEGT. The CDR3 loop is CASSPSSGRNKYV. In nucleotides, the CDR3 is TGTGCCAGCAGTCCCAGTTCCGGGAGAAACAAGTACGTC.

V gene TRBV12-3 or TRBV12-4 combines with J gene TRBJ1-1, with 11 nucleotides matching TRBD1. CDR3 length: 16 amino acids. V shed 3 bases, J shed 4 bases, and the junction held 7 bases outside the gene matches. The CDR3: CASSLDRGRGSTEAFF. The CDR3 DNA sequence: TGTGCCAGCAGTTTGGACAGGGGGCGCGGATCCACTGAAGCTTTCTTT.

V and J are TRBV6-1 and TRBJ2-5; 7 nucleotides align to TRBD1. The CDR3 spans 14 residues. V gave up 8 bases and J gave up 6 bases; unmatched junction bases: 12. Germline V gene data show CDR1 as MNHNS and CDR2 as SASEGT. The CDR3 nucleotides are TGTGCCAGCCAGGGGGTTGGCAGGGTGAAGACCCAGTACTTC. Encoded protein: CASQGVGRVKTQYF.

V gene TRBV20-1 combines with J gene TRBJ2-7, with D tentatively TRBD1 (6 bases). Germline V CDR1 and CDR2: DFQATT, SNEGSKA (reference sequence). Trimming pared 4 bases from V and 3 bases from J, leaving 10 bases between. The CDR3 consists of 12 residues. The CDR3 nucleotides are TGCAGTGCTACCAGGGGTGGCTACGAGCAGTACGTC. This gives the protein CSATRGGYEQYV.

This clonotype was detected a few times. As DNA, the CDR3 is TGCAGTGCTTACTGGACTAGCGAAGGAGGGATGGATGAGCAGTTCTTC. Its protein product is CSAYWTSEGGMDEQFF. The chain uses TRBV20-1 and TRBJ2-1; 9 nucleotides agree with TRBD2. V lost 5 bases, J lost 8 bases, and 16 bases stayed unmatched. CDR1 and CDR2 (germline): DFQATT, SNEGSKA (reference sequence). CDR3 length: 16 amino acids.

The rearrangement links TRBV20-1 to TRBJ2-3; no firm D call. Germline CDR1 DFQATT, CDR2 SNEGSKA (reference sequence). This CDR3 has 16 amino acids. Trimming pared 0 bases from V and 3 bases from J, leaving 16 bases between. In DNA form, the CDR3 reads TGCAGTGCTAGAGATCCGGAGAGTCACGATACAGATACGCAGTATTTT. It codes for CSARDPESHDTDTQYF.

This clonotype was seen more than once but under ten times. This chain joins TRBV12-3 or TRBV12-4 and TRBJ1-1, with TRBD1 identical over 10 bases. The ends lost 6 bases at V and 4 bases at J; junction bases unmatched: 14. This CDR3 comprises 17 residues. Here the CDR3 reads CASRGWTGGGEGTEAFF. The CDR3 DNA is TGTGCCAGCAGGGGATGGACAGGGGGAGGTGAGGGCACTGAAGCTTTCTTT.

This clonotype has more than one count but fewer than ten. V is TRBV24-1 and J is TRBJ2-3, with no clear D. Germline assignment: CDR1 KGHDR and CDR2 SFDVKD. This CDR3 is built from 14 residues. The V end was cut by 5 bases, the J end by 0 bases, with 8 bases between. In DNA form, the CDR3 reads TGTGCCACCAGTGTGGCAGAAAGCACAGATACGCAGTATTTT. It translates to CATSVAESTDTQYF.

As regards this clonotype: A read error is possible here, since a much larger clone lies one base away. J is TRBJ2-1 and V is TRBV5-1; 11 bases map to TRBD2. The J call could be wrong; TRBJ2-7 is a better fit for the DNA end. CDR1 is SGHRS and CDR2 is YFSETQ in the germline V gene. The CDR3 covers 18 residues. CDR3 in amino acids: CASSLGILAGVIYNEQYF. The CDR3 DNA follows: TGCGCCAGCAGCTTGGGGATACTAGCGGGAGTTATCTACAATGAGCAGTACTTC.

This chain links TRBV12-3 or TRBV12-4 with TRBJ1-5; D call uncertain. Trimming took off 3 bases at V and 2 bases at J, with 14 bases between the two ends. The CDR3 has 16 amino acids. The DNA of the CDR3 is TGTGCCAGCAGTTTTGCGTCGGGTAGCGGCAATCAGCCCCAGCATTTT. It translates to CASSFASGSGNQPQHF.

This chain uses TRBV20-1 with TRBJ2-7; TRBD1 matches at 9 bases. V trimming: 6 bases; J trimming: 11 bases; junction bases outside the gene matches: 14. Germline CDR1 is DFQATT and CDR2 is SNEGSKA (reference sequence). The CDR3 extends over 13 amino acids. The CDR3 sequence is CSANRDRAVGKYV. The CDR3 region has the DNA TGCAGTGCCAACCGGGACAGGGCGGTTGGAAAGTACGTC.

This clonotype was picked up a small number of times. The V and J genes are TRBV20-1 and TRBJ1-6; D is undetermined. Trimming pared 3 bases from V and 10 bases from J, leaving 13 bases between. The CDR3 extends over 13 amino acids. CDR1 and CDR2 (germline): DFQATT, SNEGSKA (reference sequence). CDR3 DNA: TGCAGTGCTAGTGCCGTCCCAGCCTCACCCCTCCACTTT. As protein: CSASAVPASPLHF.

V and J are TRBV6-4 and TRBJ1-2; D is perhaps TRBD1 (5 bases). The CDR3 covers 14 residues. CDR1 and CDR2 (germline): MRHNA, SNTAGT. Trimming stripped 2 bases from V and 4 bases from J, with 11 bases between. The CDR3 here is CASSDDPGSYGYTF. The CDR3, as DNA: TGTGCCAGCAGTGACGACCCAGGGAGCTATGGCTACACCTTC.

The chain combines TRBV18 with TRBJ1-1, with D possibly TRBD1 on 5 matching bases. The germline V gene encodes CDR1 KGHSH and CDR2 LQKENI. The CDR3 contains 14 residues. With 3 bases removed from V and 1 base from J, the gap between germline ends came to 9 bases. In DNA form, the CDR3 reads TGTGCCAGCTCACCCTCCGGGGGGAACACTGAAGCTTTCTTT. It specifies CASSPSGGNTEAFF.

J is TRBJ1-5 and V is TRBV6-5; D unclear. This CDR3 spans 15 amino acids. The V gene lost 4 bases and the J gene lost 1 base, with 11 bases spanning the gap. Per germline, CDR1 MNHEY and CDR2 SVGAGI. CDR3 amino acids: CASSSYRVSNQPQHF. The CDR3, as DNA: TGTGCCAGCAGTTCATATAGAGTGAGCAATCAGCCCCAGCATTTT.

This clonotype has only a few counts. The gene calls are TRBV7-2 and TRBJ2-2; possibly TRBD2 for D (6 bases). The CDR3 has 16 amino acids. Per the germline V gene, CDR1 is SGHTA and CDR2 is FQGNSA. V lost 4 bases and J lost 0, with 12 bases in between. The CDR3, as DNA: TGTGCCAGCAGCTGGGGACTGCCCCCGAACACCGGGGAGCTGTTTTTT. The encoded protein is CASSWGLPPNTGELFF.

The chain couples TRBV10-1 to TRBJ1-1; D call uncertain. Germline-derived CDR1 and CDR2 are WNHNN and SYGVQD (reference sequence). V was clipped by 4 bases and J by 0 bases, with 6 bases between them. The CDR3 runs to 13 residues. CDR3 sequence reads: CASSGSMNTEAFF. DNA of the CDR3: TGCGCCAGCAGTGGCAGTATGAACACTGAAGCTTTCTTT.

The V and J genes are TRBV28 and TRBJ1-5; a weak D match, TRBD1 (5 bases). Trimming left V 7 bases short and J 11 bases short, with 15 bases between. The CDR3 runs 12 residues. Germline-derived CDR1 and CDR2 are MDHEN and SYDVKM. CDR3 DNA: TGTGCCAGCACCTATACACGGGGGACCCAGCATTTT. As protein: CASTYTRGTQHF. The whole variable domain, remainder taken from reference TRBV28 and TRBJ1-5, is DVKVTQSSRYLVKRTGEKVFLECVQDMDHENMFWYRQDPGLGLRLIYFSYDVKMKEKGDIPEGYSVSREKKERFSLILESASTNQTSMYLCASTYTRGTQHFGDGTRLSIL.

The chain employs TRBV6-2 or TRBV6-3 and TRBJ2-1; TRBD2 agrees at 12 bases. V lost 8 bases to trimming and J lost 4 bases; unmatched junction nucleotides: 21. This CDR3 has 20 residues. The germline CDR1 and CDR2 sequences are MNHEY and SVGEGT. This chain's CDR3 is CASSRTSGGQWGTRYNEQFF. CDR3 DNA: TGTGCCAGCTCCCGAACTAGCGGGGGGCAGTGGGGGACCCGATACAATGAGCAGTTCTTC.

This clonotype has just a few counts. In DNA, the CDR3 is TGCGCCAGCAGCGTGGCAGGATTAGCGGACTCCTACAATGAGCAGTTCTTC. Its protein is CASSVAGLADSYNEQFF. This chain joins TRBV5-1 and TRBJ2-1; possibly TRBD2 for D (6 bases). The CDR3 has 17 amino acids. Germline V lookup: CDR1 SGHRS, CDR2 YFSETQ. The V and J ends lost 4 bases and 0 bases respectively, with 17 bases between them.

The chain employs TRBV11-3 and TRBJ2-1; TRBD2 matches at 8 bases. The CDR3 is 15 amino acids. Germline trimming cut 7 bases from V and 7 bases from J; bases unmatched to any gene: 12. The germline CDR1 and CDR2 sequences are SGHNT and YENEEA. The CDR3 here is CASTSAGGIWNEQFF. The CDR3 nucleotides are TGTGCCAGCACCAGCGCGGGAGGTATTTGGAATGAGCAGTTCTTC.

The J gene is TRBJ2-2, the V gene TRBV29-1; possible D gene TRBD2, 5 bases. The germline CDR1 and CDR2 sequences are SQVTM and ANQGSEA. This CDR3 is 14 amino acids long. V was shortened by 5 bases and J by 7 bases, with 17 bases between the two germline ends. The CDR3 sequence: CSVPQEEWGGELFF. CDR3 bases: TGCAGCGTTCCCCAGGAGGAGTGGGGCGGGGAGCTGTTTTTT.

CDR3 amino acids: CASSLEGARSPLHF. The CDR3 DNA reads TGTGCCAGCAGCTTAGAGGGGGCTCGATCACCCCTCCACTTT. The V and J genes are TRBV11-2 and TRBJ1-6; D may be TRBD1 (6 bases). The V gene lost 0 bases and the J gene lost 10 bases, with 10 bases spanning the gap. CDR3 length: 14 residues. Germline CDR1 is SGHAT and CDR2 is FQNNGV. The variable domain in full, with the rest retrieved from reference TRBV11-2 and TRBJ1-6, is EAGVAQSPRYKIIEKRQSVAFWCNPISGHATLYWYQQILGQGPKLLIQFQNNGVVDDSQLPKDRFSAERLKGVDSTLKIQPAKLEDSAVYLCASSLEGARSPLHFGNGTRLTVT.

CDR3 region: CASSQVGRGTGELFF. DNA for the CDR3: TGTGCCAGCAGTCAAGTGGGGCGCGGGACCGGGGAGCTGTTTTTT. This chain connects TRBV2 to TRBJ2-2, with D possibly being TRBD1 or TRBD2 (5 bases each). The V gene lost 5 bases and the J gene lost 5 bases, with 15 bases spanning the gap. CDR1 is SNHLY and CDR2 is FYNNEI in the germline V gene. CDR3 length: 15 amino acids.

There are many counts of this clonotype. The rearrangement links TRBV9 to TRBJ2-1; 14 bases align to TRBD2. Germline CDR1 SGDLS, CDR2 YYNGEE. Losses at the gene ends were 3 bases for V and 9 bases for J; bases not matched to a gene: 5. The CDR3 totals 15 residues. The CDR3 sequence: CASSGGLAGGSEQFF. As DNA, the CDR3 is TGTGCCAGCAGCGGCGGACTAGCGGGAGGTAGTGAGCAGTTCTTC.

The sample holds a few counts of this clonotype. The gene calls are TRBV5-1 and TRBJ2-1; no clear D gene. With 2 bases removed from V and 0 bases from J, the gap between germline ends came to 6 bases. CDR1 is SGHRS and CDR2 is YFSETQ in the germline V gene. The CDR3 is made up of 14 amino acids. The CDR3 DNA is TGCGCCAGCAGCTTTGCAGGCTCCTACAATGAGCAGTTCTTC. Translated, it gives CASSFAGSYNEQFF.

V and J are TRBV7-3 and TRBJ2-2; TRBD2 matches at 8 bases. V trimming: 1 base; J trimming: 4 bases; junction bases outside the gene matches: 11. The CDR3 has 18 amino acids. CDR1 and CDR2 (germline): SGHTA, FQGTGA. CDR3 in amino acids: CASSLRALGTSGTGELFF. The DNA of the CDR3 is TGTGCCAGCAGCTTAAGAGCCTTGGGGACTAGTGGCACCGGGGAGCTGTTTTTT.

This clonotype was counted only a few times. The chain has TRBV27 and TRBJ1-1; tentative D call: TRBD1 (5 bases). The germline V gene has CDR1 MNHEY and CDR2 SMNVEV (reference sequence). Trimming left V 3 bases short and J 4 bases short, with 12 bases between. The CDR3 has 14 residues. CDR3 sequence reads: CASSFQGGGTEAFF. The CDR3, as DNA: TGTGCCAGCAGTTTCCAGGGAGGCGGCACTGAAGCTTTCTTT.

This chain links TRBV20-1 with TRBJ2-7, with 9 bases identical to TRBD1. This CDR3 is 13 amino acids long. Looked up from germline, CDR1 is DFQATT and CDR2 is SNEGSKA (reference sequence). V lost 3 bases, J lost 3 bases, and 3 bases stayed unmatched. The CDR3 DNA follows: TGCAGTGCTAGCCGGGACAGGGACTACGAGCAGTACTTC. As protein: CSASRDRDYEQYF.

This clonotype was recorded a few times. The V call is TRBV5-1, the J call TRBJ2-2; maybe TRBD2 (6 bases). V was trimmed by 3 bases and J by 5 bases, leaving 11 bases between them. The germline V gene encodes CDR1 SGHRS and CDR2 YFSETQ. CDR3 length: 14 residues. In DNA, the CDR3 is TGCGCCAGCAGCTCGGGAGAAGGTACCGGGGAGCTGTTTTTT. It translates to CASSSGEGTGELFF.

The chain carries TRBV15 and TRBJ2-7; D possibly corresponds to TRBD2 (6 bases). V lost 3 bases, J lost 3 bases, and 9 bases lay in between. The CDR3 spans 13 residues. Germline values: CDR1 LNHNV, CDR2 YYDKDF (reference sequence). The CDR3 DNA sequence: TGTGCCACCAGCAGGGACTACCTCTACGAGCAGTACTTC. Protein sequence: CATSRDYLYEQYF. Full variable domain (rest looked up from reference TRBV15 and TRBJ2-7): DAMVIQNPRYQVTQFGKPVTLSCSQTLNHNVMYWYQQKSSQAPKLLFHYYDKDFNNEADTPDNFQSRRPNTSFCFLDIRSPGLGDTAMYLCATSRDYLYEQYFGPGTRLTVT.